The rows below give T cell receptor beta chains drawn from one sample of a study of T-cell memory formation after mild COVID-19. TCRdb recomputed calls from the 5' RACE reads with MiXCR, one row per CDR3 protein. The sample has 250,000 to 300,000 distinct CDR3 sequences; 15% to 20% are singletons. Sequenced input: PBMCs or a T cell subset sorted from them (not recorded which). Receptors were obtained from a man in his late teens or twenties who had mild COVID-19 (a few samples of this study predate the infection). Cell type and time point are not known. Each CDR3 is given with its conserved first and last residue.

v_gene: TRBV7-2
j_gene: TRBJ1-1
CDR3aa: CASSLEPGGTEAFF

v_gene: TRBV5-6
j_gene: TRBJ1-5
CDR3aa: CASSLEGQIHQPQHF

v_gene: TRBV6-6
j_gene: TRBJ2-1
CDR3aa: CGSSSYNEQFF

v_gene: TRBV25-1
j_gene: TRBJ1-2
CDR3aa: CASLDRKDGYTF

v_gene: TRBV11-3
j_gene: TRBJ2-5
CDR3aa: CASSLDPLSRETQYF

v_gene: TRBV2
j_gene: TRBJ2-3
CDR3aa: CASRWGPGDTQYF

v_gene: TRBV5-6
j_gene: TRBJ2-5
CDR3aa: CASSWNGGRTVQETQYF

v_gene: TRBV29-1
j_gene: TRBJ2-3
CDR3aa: CSVEWASSGVPDTQYF

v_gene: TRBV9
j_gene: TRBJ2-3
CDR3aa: CASSVSLAGAPPADTQYF

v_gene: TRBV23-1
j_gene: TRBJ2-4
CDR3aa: CASRTLRVRAKNIQYF

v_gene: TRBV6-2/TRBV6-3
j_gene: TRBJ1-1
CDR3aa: CASSYIQMNTEAFF

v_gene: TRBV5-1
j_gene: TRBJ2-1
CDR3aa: CASSLTSVNEQFF

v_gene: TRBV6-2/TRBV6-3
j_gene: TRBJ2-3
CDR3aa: CASSPDFASTDTQYF

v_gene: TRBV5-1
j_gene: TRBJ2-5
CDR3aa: CASSLGRTGGRETQYF

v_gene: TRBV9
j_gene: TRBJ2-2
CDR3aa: CASSVATVTGGLRTGELFF

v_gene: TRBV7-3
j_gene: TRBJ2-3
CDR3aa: CASSSLQRWGGTDTQYF

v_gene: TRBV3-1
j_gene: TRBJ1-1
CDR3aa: CASSQDSRVAFF

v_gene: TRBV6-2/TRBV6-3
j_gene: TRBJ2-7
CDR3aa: CASSRGTPAREQYF

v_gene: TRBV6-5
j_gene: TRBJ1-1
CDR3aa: CASSYSYRGNTEAFF

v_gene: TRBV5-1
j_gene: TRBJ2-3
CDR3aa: CASSVDIDTQYF

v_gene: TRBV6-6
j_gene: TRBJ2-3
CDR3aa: CASSYSPDTQYF

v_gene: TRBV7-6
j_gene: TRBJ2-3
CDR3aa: CASSLIGGSTDTQYF

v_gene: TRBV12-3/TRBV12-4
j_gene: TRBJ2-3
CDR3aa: CASSLGRVSADTQYF

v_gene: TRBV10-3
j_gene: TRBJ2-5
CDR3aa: CAISAGEPETQYF

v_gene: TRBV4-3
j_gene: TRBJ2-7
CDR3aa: CASSQGDESAYEQYF

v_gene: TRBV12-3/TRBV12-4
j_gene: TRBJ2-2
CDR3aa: CASRISGNTGELFF

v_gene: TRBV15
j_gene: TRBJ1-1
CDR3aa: CATSSDRVITEAFF

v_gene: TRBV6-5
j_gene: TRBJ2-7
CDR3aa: CASSWGQGSYEQYF

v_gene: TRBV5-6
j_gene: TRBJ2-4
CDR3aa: CASSFGDQQYF

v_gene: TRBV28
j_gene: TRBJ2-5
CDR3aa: CASSLAAAGQETQYF

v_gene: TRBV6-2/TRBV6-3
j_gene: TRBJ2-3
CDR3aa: CASKGQGTDTQYF

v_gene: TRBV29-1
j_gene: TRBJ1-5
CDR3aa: CSVGTGGHQPQHF

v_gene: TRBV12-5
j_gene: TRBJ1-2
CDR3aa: CASGLEMADGQGYGYTF

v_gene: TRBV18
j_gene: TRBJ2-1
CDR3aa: CASSRAPGQGGNEQFF

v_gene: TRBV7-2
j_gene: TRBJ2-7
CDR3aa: CASSSGPGGVEQYF

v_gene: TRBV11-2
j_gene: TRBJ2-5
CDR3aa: CASSRRLAGSQETQYF

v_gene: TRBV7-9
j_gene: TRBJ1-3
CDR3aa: CASSYGQANTIYF

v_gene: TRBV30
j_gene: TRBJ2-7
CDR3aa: CAWRGQSYEQYF

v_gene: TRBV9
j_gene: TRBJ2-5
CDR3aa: CASSVGGSTLFVAQYF

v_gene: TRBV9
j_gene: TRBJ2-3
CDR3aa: CASSAWDGGTDTQYF

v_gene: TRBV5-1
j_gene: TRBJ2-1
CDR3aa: CASSSSGGGYNEQFF

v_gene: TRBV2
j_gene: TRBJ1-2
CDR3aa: CASTREALWGYGYTF

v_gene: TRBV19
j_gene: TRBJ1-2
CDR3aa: CASSRDKPSGYTF

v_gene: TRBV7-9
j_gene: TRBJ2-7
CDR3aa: CASTTNRAYEQYF

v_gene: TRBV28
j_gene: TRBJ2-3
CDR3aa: CASSFPSGVTDTQYF

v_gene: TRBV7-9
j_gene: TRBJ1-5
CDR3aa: CASSGDRGLQPQHF

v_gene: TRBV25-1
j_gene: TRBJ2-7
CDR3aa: CASSEIDRTYEQYF

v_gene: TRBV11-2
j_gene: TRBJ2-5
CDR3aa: CASSHNRRPETQYF

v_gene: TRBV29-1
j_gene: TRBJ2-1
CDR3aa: CSFSRRRGPLNEQFF

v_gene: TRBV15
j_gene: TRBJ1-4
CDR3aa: CATSVSPAGTGNEKLFF

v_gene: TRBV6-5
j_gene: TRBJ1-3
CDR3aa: CASSSLPMGNTIYF

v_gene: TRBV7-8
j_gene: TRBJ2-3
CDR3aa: CASSLQPVFYRTDTQYF

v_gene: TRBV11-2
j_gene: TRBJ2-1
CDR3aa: CASSLGGGRFF